The 8 T cell receptor beta chains listed next were all sequenced from one sample in a study of identifying expanded T cells in peripheral blood. The repertoire was sequenced with immunoSEQ multiplex PCR; TCRdb's copy has only in-frame clones and lacks some. The sample comprises around 130,000 clones, around 88% of which are singletons, and approximately 8.9% rests with the top ten. Material: blood. These receptor sequences come from a person aged 18 to 70 in good health.

This clone came up once. The rearrangement uses TRBV7-9 and TRBJ2-5; TRBD1 is a possible D gene (6 bases). The length of the CDR3 is 16 residues. Germline loops: CDR1 SEHNR, CDR2 FQNEAQ (reference sequence). Trimming took 3 bases from V and 0 from J, leaving 14 bases between them. CDR3 nucleotides: TGTGCCAGCAGCTTTTGGGTGGGGGCGGACCAAGAGACCCAGTACTTC. It specifies CASSFWVGADQETQYF.

J is TRBJ2-7 and V is TRBV6-1, with D possibly matching TRBD2 (5 bases). The CDR3 loop spans 13 amino acids. Trimming took off 4 bases at V and 3 bases at J, with 10 bases between the two ends. From germline, CDR1 is MNHNS and CDR2 SASEGT. CDR3 in DNA: TGTGCCAGCAGTGTCTACCGGGACTACGAGCAGTACTTC. Encoded protein: CASSVYRDYEQYF.

The V call is TRBV4-3, the J call TRBJ2-1; D is possibly TRBD2 (7 bases). The CDR3 runs to 15 residues. In germline, CDR1 is LGHNA, CDR2 YSLEER. The ends were cut back, 0 bases at V and 5 bases at J, with 11 bases in the middle. DNA of the CDR3: TGCGCCAGCAGCCAAGAGGGGGGGGCCCACAATGAGCAGTTCTTC. Amino acid sequence: CASSQEGGAHNEQFF.

The chain has TRBV23-1 and TRBJ1-5, with D perhaps matching TRBD1 (6 bases). TRBV23-1 is labeled an ORF, and its function is uncertain. There are 16 residues in the CDR3. Trimming left V 2 bases short and J 0 bases short, with 11 bases between. The CDR3 is CASSQGGGNSNQPQHF. The DNA for the CDR3 is TGCGCCAGCAGTCAAGGGGGCGGAAATAGCAATCAGCCCCAGCATTTT.

The gene calls are TRBV5-6 and TRBJ2-3; D not certain. The length of the CDR3 is 11 residues. The V gene's germline CDR1 is SGHDT and CDR2 YYEEEE. Trimming left V 3 bases short and J 8 bases short, with 7 bases between. CDR3 bases: TGTGCCAGCAGCTACAGAGGTACGCAGTATTTT. This gives the protein CASSYRGTQYF.

CDR3 bases: TGTGCCAGCAGCTTATTGGGACAGTTCAATGAGCAGTTCTTC. Protein: CASSLLGQFNEQFF. This chain links TRBV7-9 with TRBJ2-1, with 7 positions matching TRBD1. Germline V gene sequence: CDR1 SEHNR, CDR2 FQNEAQ (reference sequence). CDR3 length: 14 amino acids. Trimming cost V 2 bases and J 6 bases; bases outside gene matches: 4.

This clone has more than one count but fewer than ten. The V call is TRBV19, the J call TRBJ2-1, with D possibly TRBD1 on 6 matching bases. CDR1 is LNHDA, CDR2 SQIVND, per germline (reference sequence). This CDR3 spans 16 amino acids. Trimming took off 6 bases at V and 0 bases at J, with 15 bases between the two ends. The DNA of the CDR3 is TGTGCCAGTAGGGAAGAACGGACAGCCTCCTACAATGAGCAGTTCTTC. Its protein product is CASREERTASYNEQFF.

This clone occurred a few times. The V and J genes are TRBV7-2 and TRBJ2-5; 8 nucleotides match TRBD1. This CDR3 contains 15 residues. Trimming cost V 1 base and J 4 bases; bases outside gene matches: 5. Germline V gene sequence: CDR1 SGHTA, CDR2 FQGNSA. The CDR3 nucleotides are TGTGCCAGCAGCTTAGAGACAGGGGCGGGAGAGACCCAGTACTTC. It yields the protein CASSLETGAGETQYF.